This TCR beta chain was sequenced for a study of breast tumors, draining lymph nodes, adjacent tissues. Whole-study findings and limits: Tumors had less TCR diversity than lymph nodes, more than nontumor tissue. Tumor and nontumor repertoires were significantly more similar in luminal-like than in basal-like breast cancer. Tumor T cell lymph node origin was a supported hypothesis, not proven.

This clonotype has a count of ten or more. Its target is not known. TCRdb re-analysed the multiplex PCR reads in MiXCR, keeping a single row per CDR3 protein. The sample has 50,000 to 55,000 distinct CDR3 sequences, around 45% seen once. The TCR comes from a female donor with breast cancer. Some clones in this sample may be carry-over from other donors' samples. Material for sequencing was breast tumor tissue.

CDR3 bases: TGTGCCAGCAGCGTAGGTCTAGCTGAGACCTACGAGCAGTACTTC. Amino acids: CASSVGLAETYEQYF. The chain recombines TRBV9 with TRBJ2-7, with TRBD2 as a possible D gene (5 bases). CDR1 SGDLS and CDR2 YYNGEE come from the germline V gene. The CDR3 has 15 amino acids. V was trimmed by 0 bases and J by 2 bases, leaving 12 bases between them.